The source of this T cell receptor beta chain is a study of OX40 agonist ivuxolimab in advanced cancers. Data came from immunoSEQ multiplex PCR; TCRdb stores just in-frame clones and leaves some out. The sample consists of about 28,000 clones, almost 80% of them appearing once. Only one count was recorded for this clone. Per the germline V gene, CDR1 is LGHNA and CDR2 is YSLEER. This CDR3 has 14 amino acids. V shed 1 base and J shed 1 base, with 8 bases lying between them. The chain combines TRBV4-3 with TRBJ2-7; no clear D. The starting material was CD4+ or CD8+ T cells sorted from blood, obtained in a trial of the OX40 agonist ivuxolimab. The clonotype was recovered from an adult with an advanced solid tumor such as melanoma, head and neck, liver or kidney cancer. The DNA for the CDR3 is TGCGCCAGCAGCCAAGGGACGGTTTCCTACGAGCAGTACTTC. Translating gives CASSQGTVSYEQYF.